Given below is one TCR beta chain in context. This sample stems from a study of CD8+ T cells in alopecia areata. About the study: Treated patients received oral tofacitinib, 5 to 10 mg twice daily.

After isolation, RNA underwent reverse transcription to generate cDNA as the sequencing template. Some clones are missing from TCRdb's copy, which holds only in-frame ones; the method was immunoSEQ multiplex PCR. The data show over 8,000 clones, roughly three fifths seen once. Individuals with alopecia areata gave both lesional scalp punch biopsies and peripheral blood for collection. The clonotype originates from a human donor with alopecia areata. Specimen: skin.

The CDR3 reads CASSLYSAFLNEKLFF. The CDR3 nucleotides are TGTGCCAGCAGCCTCTATTCGGCTTTCTTAAATGAAAAACTGTTTTTT. The rearrangement uses TRBV2 and TRBJ1-4; D is unclear. The ends were cut back, 6 bases at V and 5 bases at J, with 19 bases in the middle. Per the germline V gene, CDR1 is SNHLY and CDR2 is FYNNEI. This CDR3 is built from 16 residues.